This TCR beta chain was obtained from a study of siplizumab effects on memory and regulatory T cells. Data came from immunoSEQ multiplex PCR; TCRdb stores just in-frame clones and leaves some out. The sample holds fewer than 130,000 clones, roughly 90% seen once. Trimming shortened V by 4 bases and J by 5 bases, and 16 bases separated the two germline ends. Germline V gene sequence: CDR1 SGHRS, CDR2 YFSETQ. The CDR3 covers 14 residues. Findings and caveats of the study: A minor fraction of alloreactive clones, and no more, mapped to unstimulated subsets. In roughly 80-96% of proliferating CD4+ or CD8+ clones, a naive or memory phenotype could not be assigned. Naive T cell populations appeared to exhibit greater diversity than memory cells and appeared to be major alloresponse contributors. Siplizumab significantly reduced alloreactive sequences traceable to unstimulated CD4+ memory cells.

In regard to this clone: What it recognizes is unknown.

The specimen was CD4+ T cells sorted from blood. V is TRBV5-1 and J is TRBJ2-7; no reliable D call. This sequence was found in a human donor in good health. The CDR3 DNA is TGCGCCAGCAGCCCCCGGTCCCCAGAGGACGAGCAGTACTTC. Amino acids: CASSPRSPEDEQYF.